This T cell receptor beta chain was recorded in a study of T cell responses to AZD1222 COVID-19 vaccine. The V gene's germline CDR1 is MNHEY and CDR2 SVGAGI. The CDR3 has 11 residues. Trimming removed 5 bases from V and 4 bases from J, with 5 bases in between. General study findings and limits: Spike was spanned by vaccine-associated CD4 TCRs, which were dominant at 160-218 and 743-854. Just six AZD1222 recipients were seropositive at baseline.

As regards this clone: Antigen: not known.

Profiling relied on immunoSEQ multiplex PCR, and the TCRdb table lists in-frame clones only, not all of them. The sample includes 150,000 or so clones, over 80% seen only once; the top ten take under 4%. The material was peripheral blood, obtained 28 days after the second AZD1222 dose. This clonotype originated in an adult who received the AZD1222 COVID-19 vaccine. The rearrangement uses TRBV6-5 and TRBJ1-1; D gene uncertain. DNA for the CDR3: TGTGCCAGCAGTCTGGGCACTGAAGCTTTCTTT. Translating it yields CASSLGTEAFF.